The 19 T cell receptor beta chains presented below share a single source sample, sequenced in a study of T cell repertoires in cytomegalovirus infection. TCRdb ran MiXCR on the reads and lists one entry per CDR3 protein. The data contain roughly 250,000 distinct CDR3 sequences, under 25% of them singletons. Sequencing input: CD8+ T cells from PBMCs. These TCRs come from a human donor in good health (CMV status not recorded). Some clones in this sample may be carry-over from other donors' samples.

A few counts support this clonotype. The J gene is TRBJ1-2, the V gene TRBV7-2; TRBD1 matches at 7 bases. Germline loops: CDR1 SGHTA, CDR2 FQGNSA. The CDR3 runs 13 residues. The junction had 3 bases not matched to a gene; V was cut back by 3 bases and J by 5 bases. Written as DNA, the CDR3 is TGTGCCAGCAGCTTTGGGACAGCTTATGGCTACACCTTC. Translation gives CASSFGTAYGYTF.

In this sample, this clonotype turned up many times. The CDR3 here is CASSSSGGPRNEQFF. For the CDR3, the DNA is TGTGCCAGCAGCTCGAGCGGGGGCCCCCGCAATGAGCAGTTCTTC. The rearrangement uses TRBV7-9 and TRBJ2-1, with 8 bases lining up with TRBD2. The CDR3 covers 15 residues. CDR1 is SEHNR and CDR2 is FQNEAQ in the germline V gene (reference sequence). Trimming removed 4 bases from V and 6 bases from J; junction bases left unmatched: 8.

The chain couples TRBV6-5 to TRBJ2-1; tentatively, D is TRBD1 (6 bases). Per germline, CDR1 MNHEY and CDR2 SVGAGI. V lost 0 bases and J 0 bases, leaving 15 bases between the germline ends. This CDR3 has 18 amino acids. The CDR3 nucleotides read TGTGCCAGCAGTTACTCGTACGACAGGCCAGACTCCTACAATGAGCAGTTCTTC. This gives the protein CASSYSYDRPDSYNEQFF.

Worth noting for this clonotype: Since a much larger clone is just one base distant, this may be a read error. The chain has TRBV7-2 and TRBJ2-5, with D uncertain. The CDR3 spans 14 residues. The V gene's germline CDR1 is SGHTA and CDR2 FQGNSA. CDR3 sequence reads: CAISLTDLDATQYF. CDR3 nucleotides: TGTGCCATCAGCTTAACGGACCTGGATGCGACCCAGTACTTC.

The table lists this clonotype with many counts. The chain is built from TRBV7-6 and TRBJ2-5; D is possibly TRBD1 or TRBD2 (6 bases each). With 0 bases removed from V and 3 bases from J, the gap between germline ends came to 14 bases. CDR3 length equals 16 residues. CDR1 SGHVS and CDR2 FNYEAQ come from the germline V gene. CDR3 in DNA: TGTGCCAGCAGCTTAGCGCAGGGAGGACAGAAAGAGACCCAGTACTTC. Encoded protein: CASSLAQGGQKETQYF.

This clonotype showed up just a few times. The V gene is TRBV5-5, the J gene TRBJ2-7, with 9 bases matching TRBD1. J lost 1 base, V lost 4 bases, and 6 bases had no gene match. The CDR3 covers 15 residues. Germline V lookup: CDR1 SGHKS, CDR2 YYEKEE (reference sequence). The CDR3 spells CASSTDRGFSYEQYF. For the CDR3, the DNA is TGTGCCAGCAGCACGGACAGGGGTTTTTCCTACGAGCAGTACTTC.

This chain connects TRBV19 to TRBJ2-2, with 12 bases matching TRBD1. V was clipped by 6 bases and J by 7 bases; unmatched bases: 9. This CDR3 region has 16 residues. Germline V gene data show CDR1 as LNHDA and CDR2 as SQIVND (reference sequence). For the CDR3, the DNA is TGTGCCAGTAGAAACCGGGACAGGGGGCTTAGCGGGGAGCTGTTTTTT. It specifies CASRNRDRGLSGELFF.

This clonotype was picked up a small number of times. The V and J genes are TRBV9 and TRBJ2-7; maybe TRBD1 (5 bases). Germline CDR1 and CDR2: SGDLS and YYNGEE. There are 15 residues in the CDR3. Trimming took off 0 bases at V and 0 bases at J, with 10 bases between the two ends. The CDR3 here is CASSVDPGHSYEQYF. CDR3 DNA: TGTGCCAGCAGCGTAGACCCAGGGCACTCCTACGAGCAGTACTTC. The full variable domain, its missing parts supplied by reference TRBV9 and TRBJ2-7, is DSGVTQTPKHLITATGQRVTLRCSPRSGDLSVYWYQQSLDQGLQFLIQYYNGEERAKGNILERFSAQQFPDLHSELNLSSLELGDSALYFCASSVDPGHSYEQYFGPGTRLTVT.

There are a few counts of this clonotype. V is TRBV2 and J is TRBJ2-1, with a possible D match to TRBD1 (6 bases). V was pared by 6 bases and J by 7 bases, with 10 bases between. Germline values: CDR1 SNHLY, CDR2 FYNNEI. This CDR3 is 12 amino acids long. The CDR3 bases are TGTGCCAGCAGAGACAGGCGAAATGAGCAGTTCTTC. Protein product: CASRDRRNEQFF.

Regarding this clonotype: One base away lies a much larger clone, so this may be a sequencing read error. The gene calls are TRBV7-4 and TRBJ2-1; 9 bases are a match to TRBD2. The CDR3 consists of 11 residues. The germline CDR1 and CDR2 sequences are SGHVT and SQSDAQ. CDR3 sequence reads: CVAQLAGEQFF. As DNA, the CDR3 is TGTGTCGCCCAACTAGCGGGTGAGCAGTTCTTC.

CDR3 loop: CASSWGQYNSPLHF. Here the CDR3 DNA reads TGTGCCAGCAGTTGGGGACAGTATAATTCACCCCTCCACTTT. The rearrangement uses TRBV27 and TRBJ1-6; 7 bases map to TRBD1. The ends lost 4 bases at V and 4 bases at J; junction bases unmatched: 1. Germline loops: CDR1 MNHEY, CDR2 SMNVEV (reference sequence). There are 14 residues in the CDR3.

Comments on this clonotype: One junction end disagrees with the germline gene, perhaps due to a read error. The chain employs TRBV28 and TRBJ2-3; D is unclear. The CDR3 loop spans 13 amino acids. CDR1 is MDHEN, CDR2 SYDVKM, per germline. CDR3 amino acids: CARSFPDTDTQYF. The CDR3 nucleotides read TGTGCCAGGAGTTTCCCAGACACAGATACGCAGTATTTT.

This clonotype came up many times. Written as DNA, the CDR3 is TGTGCCAGCAGCTTATTTCAGTACAATGAGCAGTTCTTC. Residues: CASSLFQYNEQFF. This chain joins TRBV7-2 and TRBJ2-1; D ambiguous. Trimming pared 2 bases from V and 4 bases from J, leaving 6 bases between. The germline V gene encodes CDR1 SGHTA and CDR2 FQGNSA. The CDR3 sequence is 13 residues long.

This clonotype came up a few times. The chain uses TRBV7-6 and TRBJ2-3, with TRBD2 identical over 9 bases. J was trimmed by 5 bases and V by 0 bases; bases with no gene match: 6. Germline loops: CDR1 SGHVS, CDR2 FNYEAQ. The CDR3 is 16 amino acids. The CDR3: CASSLAAGGPVDTQYF. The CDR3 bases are TGTGCCAGCAGCTTAGCCGCGGGGGGGCCCGTAGATACGCAGTATTTT.

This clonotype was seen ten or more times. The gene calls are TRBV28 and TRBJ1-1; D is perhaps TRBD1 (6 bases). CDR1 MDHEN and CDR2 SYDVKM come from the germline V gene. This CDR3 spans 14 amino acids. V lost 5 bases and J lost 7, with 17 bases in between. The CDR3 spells CASSIDTGLHEAFF. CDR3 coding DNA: TGTGCCAGCAGTATAGATACAGGGCTTCATGAAGCTTTCTTT.

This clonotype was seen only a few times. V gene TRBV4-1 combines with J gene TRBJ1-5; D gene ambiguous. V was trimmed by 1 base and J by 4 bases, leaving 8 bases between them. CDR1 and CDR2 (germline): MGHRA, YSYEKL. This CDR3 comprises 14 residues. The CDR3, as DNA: TGCGCCAGCAGCCAAGGAATGTGGAATCAGCCCCAGCATTTT. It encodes CASSQGMWNQPQHF.

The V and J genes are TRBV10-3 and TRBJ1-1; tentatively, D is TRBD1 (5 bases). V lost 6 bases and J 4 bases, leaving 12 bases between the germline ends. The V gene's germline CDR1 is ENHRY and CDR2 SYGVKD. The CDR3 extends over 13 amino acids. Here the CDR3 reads CAIREGLGTEAFF. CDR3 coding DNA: TGTGCCATCAGAGAGGGGCTGGGCACTGAAGCTTTCTTT.

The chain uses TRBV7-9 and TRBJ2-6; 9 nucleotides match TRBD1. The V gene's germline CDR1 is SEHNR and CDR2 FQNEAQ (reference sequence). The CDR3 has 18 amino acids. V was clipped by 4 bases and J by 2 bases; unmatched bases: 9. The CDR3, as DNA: TGTGCCAGCAGCTCGCCGGGACAGGGCGTAACTGGGGCCAACGTCCTGACTTTC. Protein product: CASSSPGQGVTGANVLTF.

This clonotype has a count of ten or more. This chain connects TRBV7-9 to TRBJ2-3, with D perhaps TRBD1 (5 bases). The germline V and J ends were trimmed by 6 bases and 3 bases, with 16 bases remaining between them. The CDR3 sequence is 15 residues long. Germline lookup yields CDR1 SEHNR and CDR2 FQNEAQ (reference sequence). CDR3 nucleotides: TGTGCCAGCAGTTTCAGGGAAGGTGAGACAGATACGCAGTATTTT. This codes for CASSFREGETDTQYF.